The sequence of this T cell receptor (beta chain) was determined in a study of early T cells in non-severe SARS-CoV-2 infection. V was trimmed by 3 bases and J by 1 base, leaving 18 bases between them. The CDR3 covers 17 residues. Individual cDNA molecules received unique molecular identifiers. TCRdb passed the 5' RACE reads through MiXCR, listing each CDR3 protein once. This table holds about 64,000 distinct CDR3 sequences, approximately 11% found once. V is TRBV12-3 or TRBV12-4 and J is TRBJ1-2; weak D call: TRBD1 (5 bases). This TCR came from an adult who was a healthcare worker with PCR-confirmed SARS-CoV-2 infection or an uninfected control (not recorded which). The specimen was whole blood, collected at baseline. In DNA, the CDR3 is TGTGCCAGCAGTTTTTACATGCAGGGAAGGTTTAACTATGGCTACACCTTC. Protein: CASSFYMQGRFNYGYTF.